The clone carrying this T cell receptor beta chain has a handful of counts. TCRdb recomputed calls from the RT-PCR reads with MiXCR, one row per CDR3 protein. The sample has hundreds of thousands of distinct CDR3 sequences; 14% are singletons. From germline, CDR1 is MNHNS and CDR2 SASEGT. This CDR3 is 15 amino acids long. The trim removed 6 bases at V and 2 bases at J, leaving 10 bases unmatched. These data are taken from a study of response to subunit inactivated influenza vaccine. The receptor was isolated from a man aged 50-59 years who received an inactivated influenza vaccine. J is TRBJ2-7 and V is TRBV6-1; the match to TRBD2 covers 7 bases. The material sequenced was PBMCs from blood, taken 14 to 15 days before vaccination. The CDR3 protein is CASSTGLEKTYEQYF. The CDR3, as DNA: TGTGCCAGCAGCACCGGACTAGAAAAAACCTACGAGCAGTACTTC.